Shown below are 12 T cell receptor beta chains from a single sample sequenced in a study of T cell responses to AZD1222 COVID-19 vaccine. This table comes from immunoSEQ multiplex PCR, and its TCRdb copy is limited to in-frame clones, with some not included. The table lists 100,000 to 150,000 clones, around 89% of them singletons. The sample was peripheral blood, taken on day 0 of AZD1222 vaccination. The receptors were gathered from an adult in good health.

The rearrangement links TRBV15 to TRBJ1-2; the D is unclear. Trimming left V 1 base short and J 0 bases short, with 6 bases between. The CDR3 contains 14 residues. CDR1 and CDR2 (germline): LNHNV, YYDKDF (reference sequence). For the CDR3, the DNA is TGTGCCACCAGCAGAGCGGAAGCTAACTATGGCTACACCTTC. Translated, it gives CATSRAEANYGYTF. Complete variable domain (other parts from reference TRBV15 and TRBJ1-2): DAMVIQNPRYQVTQFGKPVTLSCSQTLNHNVMYWYQQKSSQAPKLLFHYYDKDFNNEADTPDNFQSRRPNTSFCFLDIRSPGLGDTAMYLCATSRAEANYGYTFGSGTRLTVV.

This clone has more than one count but fewer than ten. The chain couples TRBV5-1 to TRBJ1-4; D gene ambiguous. Germline V lookup: CDR1 SGHRS, CDR2 YFSETQ. V was clipped by 2 bases and J by 3 bases, with 8 bases between them. The CDR3 totals 14 residues. The CDR3 is CASSLTDPNEKLFF. DNA of the CDR3: TGCGCCAGCAGCTTAACGGACCCTAATGAAAAACTGTTTTTT.

This clone came up once. The chain has TRBV11-3 and TRBJ1-2, with a tentative D call TRBD1 (5 bases). The CDR3 consists of 15 residues. The ends were cut back, 5 bases at V and 0 bases at J, with 13 bases in the middle. CDR1 and CDR2 from the germline V gene are SGHNT and YENEEA. The CDR3 protein is CASSPSSGANYGYTF. DNA for the CDR3: TGTGCCAGCAGCCCTAGTTCGGGGGCTAACTATGGCTACACCTTC.

In this sample, this clone turned up a few times. This rearrangement joins TRBV5-5 to TRBJ1-2, with D uncertain. Germline-derived CDR1 and CDR2 are SGHKS and YYEKEE (reference sequence). V shed 3 bases and J shed 8 bases, with 14 bases lying between them. The CDR3 is 13 residues long. The CDR3 protein is CASSSSQIRGYTF. CDR3 sequence (DNA): TGTGCCAGCAGCTCCAGCCAGATTCGGGGCTACACCTTC.

The CDR3 sequence is CASSFPRGEKLFF. CDR3 nucleotide sequence: TGTGCCAGCAGCTTCCCCCGGGGGGAAAAACTGTTTTTT. The chain combines TRBV7-9 with TRBJ1-4, with D possibly TRBD1 on 5 matching bases. The germline V and J ends were trimmed by 3 bases and 8 bases, with 10 bases remaining between them. Per germline, CDR1 SEHNR and CDR2 FQNEAQ (reference sequence). This CDR3 spans 13 amino acids. The full variable domain, in which reference TRBV7-9 and TRBJ1-4 provide the parts outside the CDR3, is DTGVSQNPRHKITKRGQNVTFRCDPISEHNRLYWYRQTLGQGPEFLTYFQNEAQLEKSRLLSDRFSAERPKGSFSTLEIQRTEQGDSAMYLCASSFPRGEKLFFGSGTQLSVL.

The chain carries TRBV6-2 or TRBV6-3 and TRBJ1-2, with TRBD1 matching 11 bases. The CDR3 extends over 17 amino acids. The germline CDR1 and CDR2 sequences are MNHEY and SVGEGT. Trimming removed 0 bases from V and 3 bases from J; junction bases left unmatched: 6. CDR3 coding DNA: TGTGCCAGCAGTTACTCAACCCGGGACAGGGGGGACTATGGCTACACCTTC. Its translation: CASSYSTRDRGDYGYTF.

The V call is TRBV12-3 or TRBV12-4, the J call TRBJ2-1; D gene ambiguous. The CDR3 length is 12 residues. V was trimmed by 0 bases and J by 11 bases, leaving 8 bases between them. The CDR3 protein is CASSLAGAKQFF. The CDR3 coding sequence is TGTGCCAGCAGTTTAGCGGGTGCGAAGCAGTTCTTC.

The chain links TRBV7-9 to TRBJ1-4; no clear D gene. The germline V gene has CDR1 SEHNR and CDR2 FQNEAQ (reference sequence). Trimming cost V 0 bases and J 8 bases, with 4 bases left between them. The CDR3 is made up of 12 amino acids. CDR3 in DNA: TGTGCCAGCAGCTTAGCTGCAGAAAAACTGTTTTTT. Translated, it gives CASSLAAEKLFF.

The V gene is TRBV2, the J gene TRBJ2-3; 7 bases fit TRBD2. Trimming at V came to 3 bases and at J to 5 bases, leaving 14 bases not matched to a gene. This CDR3 is built from 17 residues. In germline, CDR1 is SNHLY, CDR2 FYNNEI. The CDR3 sequence: CASSDLYGGRRVDTQYF. The CDR3 nucleotides read TGTGCCAGCAGTGATCTTTATGGCGGGAGAAGGGTAGATACGCAGTATTTT.

This clone was found once. This chain uses TRBV7-9 with TRBJ2-3, with 9 bases matching TRBD1. The ends lost 0 bases at V and 6 bases at J; junction bases unmatched: 7. The CDR3 length is 16 residues. Germline CDR1 is SEHNR and CDR2 is FQNEAQ (reference sequence). Written as DNA, the CDR3 is TGTGCCAGCAGCTTAGCTCTGGGACAGGGTGAGGATACGCAGTATTTT. This gives the protein CASSLALGQGEDTQYF.

This clone was picked up one time. The V gene is TRBV19, the J gene TRBJ2-1, with 7 nucleotides matching TRBD2. After removal of 4 bases from V and 4 bases from J, the junction contained 7 bases not matched to a gene. CDR1 and CDR2 (germline): LNHDA, SQIVND (reference sequence). The CDR3 covers 15 residues. CDR3 sequence reads: CASSKSGTLYNEQFF. CDR3 DNA sequence: TGTGCCAGTAGTAAGAGCGGGACCCTATACAATGAGCAGTTCTTC.

In DNA form, the CDR3 reads TGTGCCTGGAGCCTGGACAGACTCGGCAATCAGCCCCAGCATTTT. It translates to CAWSLDRLGNQPQHF. The chain recombines TRBV30 with TRBJ1-5; possibly TRBD1 for D (6 bases). This CDR3 has 15 residues. Germline CDR1 is GTSNPN and CDR2 is SVGIG (reference sequence). V lost 3 bases to trimming and J lost 2 bases, with 14 bases between them. Using reference TRBV30 and TRBJ1-5 for the parts outside the CDR3, the full variable domain is SQTIHQWPATLVQPVGSPLSLECTVEGTSNPNLYWYRQAAGRGLQLLFYSVGIGQISSEVPQNLSASRPQDRQFILSSKKLLLSDSGFYLCAWSLDRLGNQPQHFGDGTRLSIL.